This T cell receptor beta chain derives from a study of cytomegalovirus exposure and HLA in healthy donors. Across the study: Assignment to the Caucasian-associated ancestry cluster applied to more than 75% of the roughly 420 genotyped donors.

The study's findings and limits: Testing in vitro showed a few CMV-associated chains specific for CMV antigens. Trimming of TCR beta V- and J-genes showed a link, identified in a later analysis, to a missense DCLRE1C variant.

The PCR ran on 60 Vbeta and 13 Jbeta primers. Repertoires were generated with immunoSEQ multiplex PCR, while TCRdb's copy carries only in-frame clones and drops some. Of 95,000 to 150,000 clones detected, around 80% appear once; the ten largest clones hold approximately 0.24%. Worth noting for this clone: Its antigen is as yet unknown.

Germline V lookup: CDR1 SGHRS, CDR2 YFSETQ. The J segment lost 11 bases and the V segment lost 0 bases, leaving 9 bases of the junction unmatched. The CDR3 consists of 15 residues. This receptor was identified in a man aged 45 to 65 in good health and CMV-seronegative. The sequenced material came from PBMCs. The chain combines TRBV5-1 with TRBJ2-5, with 11 bases fitting TRBD2. CDR3 residues: CASSLGGGLAGEQYF. The CDR3 nucleotides are TGCGCCAGCAGCTTGGGGGGTGGACTAGCGGGTGAGCAGTACTTC.